These 21 T cell receptor beta chains originate from one sample sequenced in a study of regulatory T cells in long-lasting Graves disease. Specified time point: persistent/refractory GD, antithyroid drugs over 5 years with positive TRAb. The TCR library was prepared using RNA isolated from PBMCs. Relying on iRepertoire HTBI primers and Arm-PCR of CDR3 regions, the team built TCR beta libraries. TCRdb used MiXCR to reprocess the multiplex PCR reads, holding one entry per CDR3 protein. The sample consists of 650,000 to 700,000 distinct CDR3 sequences, roughly 30% of them appearing once. The sequencing here drew on peripheral blood mononuclear cells (PBMCs), taken when the disease was refractory, from a patient treated with antithyroid drugs. The receptors here all came from a female donor with Graves disease.

CDR3 nucleotide sequence: TGTGCCAGCAGTTTGAGGGGGCTCACTGAAGCTTTCTTT. It specifies CASSLRGLTEAFF. The chain links TRBV12-3 or TRBV12-4 to TRBJ1-1, with TRBD1 matching 7 bases. V trimming: 3 bases; J trimming: 4 bases; junction bases outside the gene matches: 2. The CDR3 extends over 13 amino acids.

This rearrangement joins TRBV10-3 to TRBJ2-1, with 11 bases matching TRBD2. This CDR3 is 18 amino acids long. J was trimmed by 2 bases and V by 4 bases; bases with no gene match: 10. Germline assignment: CDR1 ENHRY and CDR2 SYGVKD. The CDR3 loop reads CAISVGIAGGPTYNEQFF. CDR3 sequence (DNA): TGTGCCATCAGTGTGGGTATAGCGGGAGGGCCCACCTACAATGAGCAGTTCTTC.

The chain employs TRBV11-2 and TRBJ2-3; D not certain. The V gene lost 2 bases and the J gene lost 4 bases, with 7 bases spanning the gap. Looked up from germline, CDR1 is SGHAT and CDR2 is FQNNGV. This CDR3 contains 13 residues. The CDR3 is CASSLLGSDTQYF. CDR3 bases: TGTGCCAGCAGCTTACTAGGGTCAGATACGCAGTATTTT.

The table lists this clonotype with a few counts. The chain is built from TRBV28 and TRBJ1-5, with D possibly being TRBD1 (6 bases). The germline V and J ends were trimmed by 3 bases and 2 bases, with 20 bases remaining between them. The CDR3 contains 18 residues. The V gene's germline CDR1 is MDHEN and CDR2 SYDVKM. CDR3 in amino acids: CASSFGQGRFMGNQPQHF. DNA for the CDR3: TGTGCCAGCAGTTTTGGGCAGGGGAGATTTATGGGCAATCAGCCCCAGCATTTT.

In this sample, this clonotype turned up once. The V and J genes are TRBV6-5 and TRBJ1-5; 7 nucleotides agree with TRBD1. Germline loops: CDR1 MNHEY, CDR2 SVGAGI. The length of the CDR3 is 17 residues. Trimming cost V 4 bases and J 4 bases; bases outside gene matches: 13. DNA for the CDR3: TGTGCCAGCAGTTTCGATCAGGGGGGGATTGGAAATCAGCCCCAGCATTTT. Encoded protein: CASSFDQGGIGNQPQHF.

Of note for this clonotype: As the CDR3 is not closed by the conserved phenylalanine or tryptophan, this likely results from a read error. The rearrangement links TRBV2 to TRBJ1-1; 8 bases align to TRBD1. The V gene's germline CDR1 is SNHLY and CDR2 FYNNEI. CDR3 length: 13 residues. J gave up 5 bases and V 6 bases, and 5 bases lay outside the gene matches. The CDR3 reads CASRDRGRTEAFL. The DNA for the CDR3 is TGTGCCAGCAGAGACAGGGGTAGGACTGAAGCTTTCCTT.

The chain uses TRBV14 and TRBJ2-7; D unclear. Germline V CDR1 and CDR2: SGHDN, FVKESK. CDR3 size: 13 residues. V gave up 0 bases and J gave up 3 bases, with 6 bases separating them. CDR3 sequence (DNA): TGTGCCAGCAGCCAAGAACTGGGCTACGAGCAGTACTTC. Translation gives CASSQELGYEQYF.

The chain couples TRBV27 to TRBJ1-1; D call uncertain. The CDR3 runs to 15 residues. Germline V lookup: CDR1 MNHEY, CDR2 SMNVEV (reference sequence). V lost 4 bases to trimming and J lost 0 bases, with 12 bases between them. For the CDR3, the DNA is TGTGCCAGCAGTTGGTCAAGACTCATGAACACTGAAGCTTTCTTT. Amino acids: CASSWSRLMNTEAFF.

A few counts support this clonotype. The rearrangement joins TRBV10-3 to TRBJ1-6; D is unclear. In germline, CDR1 is ENHRY, CDR2 SYGVKD. This CDR3 comprises 12 residues. Trimming removed 5 bases from V and 5 bases from J, with 4 bases in between. This CDR3 reads CAISPHNSPLHF. The CDR3 nucleotides are TGTGCCATCAGTCCGCATAATTCACCCCTCCACTTT.

This clonotype was detected ten times or more. The V gene is TRBV2, the J gene TRBJ2-7, with D possibly TRBD2 on 6 matching bases. Germline CDR1 SNHLY, CDR2 FYNNEI. Trimming left V 6 bases short and J 6 bases short, with 12 bases between. The CDR3 totals 12 residues. The CDR3 DNA is TGTGCCAGCAGGGCGGGGACGGTCGAGCAGTACTTC. It translates to CASRAGTVEQYF.

The chain links TRBV11-2 to TRBJ2-7, with D uncertain. The CDR3 runs 14 residues. V shed 4 bases and J shed 0 bases, with 10 bases lying between them. From germline, CDR1 is SGHAT and CDR2 FQNNGV. The CDR3 nucleotides read TGTGCCAGCAGCTCAAAGGCCGGCTCCTACGAGCAGTACTTC. It codes for CASSSKAGSYEQYF. The variable domain in full, completed from reference TRBV11-2 and TRBJ2-7, reads EAGVAQSPRYKIIEKRQSVAFWCNPISGHATLYWYQQILGQGPKLLIQFQNNGVVDDSQLPKDRFSAERLKGVDSTLKIQPAKLEDSAVYLCASSSKAGSYEQYFGPGTRLTVT.

This clonotype has a handful of counts. The chain couples TRBV6-1 to TRBJ1-1; D uncertain. V was pared by 6 bases and J by 3 bases, with 23 bases between. Per germline, CDR1 MNHNS and CDR2 SASEGT. This CDR3 is built from 17 residues. This chain's CDR3 is CASSSLLDPHRDTEAFF. The CDR3 region has the DNA TGTGCCAGCAGCTCGCTCCTGGACCCTCATCGGGACACTGAAGCTTTCTTT.

The V call is TRBV10-2, the J call TRBJ1-5; a possible D gene is TRBD1 (5 bases). The CDR3 loop spans 12 amino acids. Trimming left V 6 bases short and J 7 bases short, with 10 bases between. Germline CDR1 is WSHSY and CDR2 is SAAADI. The CDR3: CASRERGQPQHF. The CDR3 region has the DNA TGCGCCAGCAGAGAACGGGGGCAGCCCCAGCATTTT.

This clonotype was seen a handful of times. The rearrangement uses TRBV6-5 and TRBJ2-7, with D perhaps TRBD1 (5 bases). Trimming removed 0 bases at V and 3 bases at J, with 12 bases between. This CDR3 has 15 amino acids. Per germline, CDR1 MNHEY and CDR2 SVGAGI. The CDR3 DNA sequence: TGTGCCAGCAGTTACTCCAGGGATAATGTCTACGAGCAGTACTTC. Residues: CASSYSRDNVYEQYF.

The table lists this clonotype with a few counts. The rearrangement links TRBV24-1 to TRBJ1-2; D may be TRBD1 (5 bases). Deletions cut 5 bases from V and 4 bases from J, with 10 bases between. Germline V gives CDR1 KGHDR, CDR2 SFDVKD. CDR3 length equals 13 residues. This chain's CDR3 is CATSAGKSYGYTF. The CDR3, as DNA: TGTGCCACCAGTGCAGGGAAGAGCTATGGCTACACCTTC.

This clonotype showed up just a few times. This chain links TRBV5-1 with TRBJ2-7; weak D call: TRBD2 (5 bases). V was clipped by 10 bases and J by 3 bases, with 11 bases between them. Germline-derived CDR1 and CDR2 are SGHRS and YFSETQ. CDR3 length: 11 amino acids. The CDR3, as DNA: TGCGCCTCCCGGGGTAACTACGAGCAGTACTTC. Translation gives CASRGNYEQYF.

This clonotype was seen a handful of times. The chain carries TRBV6-1 and TRBJ1-2, with 12 bases identical to TRBD1. CDR1 and CDR2 from the germline V gene are MNHNS and SASEGT. With V trimmed by 7 bases and J by 7 bases, 4 bases remained unmatched. The length of the CDR3 is 13 residues. Written as DNA, the CDR3 is TGTGCCAGCACCGGGACAGGGGGCTCTGGCTACACCTTC. Residues: CASTGTGGSGYTF.

The J gene is TRBJ1-2, the V gene TRBV20-1; tentative D call: TRBD1 (5 bases). The length of the CDR3 is 14 residues. Trimming cost V 5 bases and J 7 bases, with 20 bases left between them. In germline, CDR1 is DFQATT, CDR2 SNEGSKA (reference sequence). CDR3 sequence reads: CSAGPFAGQGGYTF. The CDR3 coding sequence is TGCAGTGCTGGGCCGTTTGCGGGGCAGGGTGGCTACACCTTC.

The rearrangement joins TRBV6-2 or TRBV6-3 to TRBJ2-2, with a tentative D call TRBD2 (6 bases). Trimming took off 6 bases at V and 1 base at J, with 6 bases between the two ends. The CDR3 consists of 13 residues. Per germline, CDR1 MNHEY and CDR2 SVGEGT. CDR3 residues: CASREGNTGELFF. As DNA, the CDR3 is TGTGCCAGCAGGGAGGGGAACACCGGGGAGCTGTTTTTT.

The chain has TRBV29-1 and TRBJ1-5, with unresolved D. CDR1 and CDR2 from the germline V gene are SQVTM and ANQGSEA. There are 12 residues in the CDR3. Deletions cut 5 bases from V and 2 bases from J, with 7 bases between. The CDR3 protein is CSVTVGNQPQHF. CDR3 coding DNA: TGCAGCGTTACTGTGGGCAATCAGCCCCAGCATTTT.

This clonotype was seen ten or more times. The V gene is TRBV12-3 or TRBV12-4, the J gene TRBJ1-5; D remains unclear. The CDR3 has 14 amino acids. The germline V and J ends were trimmed by 6 bases and 6 bases, with 15 bases remaining between them. CDR3 nucleotide sequence: TGTGCCAGCAGCCGGGAACTACTTTCTCAGCCCCAGCATTTT. Translating it yields CASSRELLSQPQHF.